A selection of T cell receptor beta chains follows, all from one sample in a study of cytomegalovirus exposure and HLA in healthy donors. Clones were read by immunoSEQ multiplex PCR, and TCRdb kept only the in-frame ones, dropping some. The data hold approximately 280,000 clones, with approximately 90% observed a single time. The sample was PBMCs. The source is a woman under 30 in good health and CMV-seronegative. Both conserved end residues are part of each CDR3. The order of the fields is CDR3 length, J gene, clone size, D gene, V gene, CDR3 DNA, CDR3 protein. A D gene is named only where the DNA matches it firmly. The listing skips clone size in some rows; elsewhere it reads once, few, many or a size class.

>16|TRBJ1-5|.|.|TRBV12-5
TGTGCTAGTGGTTCCATTTCACAGGCTTCCGATCAGCCCCAGCATTTT
CASGSISQASDQPQHF
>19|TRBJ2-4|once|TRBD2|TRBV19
TGTGCCAGTAGTATAGATGGGCTAGCGGGGGGGCTAGCCAAAAACATTCAGTACTTC
CASSIDGLAGGLAKNIQYF
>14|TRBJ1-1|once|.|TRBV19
TGTGCCAGTGCTAGAGGGGAGGTCGGCACTGAAGCTTTCTTT
CASARGEVGTEAFF
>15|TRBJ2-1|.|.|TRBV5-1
TGCGCCAGCAGCCTAGACGGGAATCCCTACAATGAGCAGTTCTTC
CASSLDGNPYNEQFF
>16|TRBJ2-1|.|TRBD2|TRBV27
TGTGCCAGCAGTTTGAAGCGGGGGGGAAGTTACAATGAGCAGTTCTTC
CASSLKRGGSYNEQFF
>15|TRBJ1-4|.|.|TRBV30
TGTGCCTGGAGTGGGGGGCAGGGCTTGTATGAAAAACTGTTTTTT
CAWSGGQGLYEKLFF
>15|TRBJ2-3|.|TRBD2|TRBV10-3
TGTGCCATCAGGATACTAGCGGGGGGCACAGATACGCAGTATTTT
CAIRILAGGTDTQYF
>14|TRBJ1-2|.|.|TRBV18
TGTGCCAGCTCCCCGGGGGGGCGCCCCTATGGCTACACCTTC
CASSPGGRPYGYTF
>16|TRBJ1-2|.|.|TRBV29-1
TGCAGCGTTGAAGCCCTCCCCGGGAGGAAGAGGTCTGGCTACACCTTC
CSVEALPGRKRSGYTF
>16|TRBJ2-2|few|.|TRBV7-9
TGTGCCAGCAGCCCGACTTCGGGACACATCACCGGGGAGCTGTTTTTT
CASSPTSGHITGELFF